This T cell receptor (beta chain) was sequenced in a study of blood T cell repertoires in COVID-19 (TCRdb year 2020). Study-level background: Samples from collaborators originated in the United States, Italy and Spain and spanned both the acute and convalescent phases of COVID-19. The material from the prospective study consisted of cDNA or gDNA derived from T cells, B-cell-depleted T cells, or PBMCs. Where available, HLA class I and class II types were taken from metadata supplied by the sample provider and were not determined by assay-based typing. The repertoires were made available in a free public database intended to serve as a resource for research on the immune response to SARS-CoV-2. The dataset comprised deeply sampled blood TCRbeta repertoires from subjects exposed to, actively infected with, or recovered from COVID-19. The samples were drawn from two sources: the first 160 participants of the ongoing ImmuneRACE study, and 1,000 to 1,500 subjects contributed by 6 global collaborators. The sample metadata nearly always contained a de-identified subject ID, COVID-19 status, age in years and sex. Points the paper makes about the study in general: The amount of clinical and demographic metadata varied by source and participant and was provided uncurated.

In Seattle, one collaborating source enrolled patients while the infection was active and tracked those patients longitudinally over the course of disease. Collaborating institutions collected whole blood in K2EDTA tubes following their own protocols. For TCRbeta analysis, collaborator samples were shipped as frozen whole blood, as isolated PBMCs, or as DNA extracted from either sample type. TCRbeta CDR3 regions were amplified from genomic DNA using the immunoSEQ Assay, a bias-controlled multiplex PCR. The authors' analysis ran thus. The number of nucleated cells in each sample was estimated by amplification of reference gene primers within the assay. To quantify the absolute abundance of each unique TCRbeta CDR3 rearrangement, sequence reads were collapsed and filtered. For each sample, productive Simpson clonality was calculated as the square root of Simpson's diversity index over productive rearrangements. TCRdb stores this immuneACCESS table with in-frame sequences only. Part of the clones is absent; in the studies checked, under half of the shortfall reflects unresolved V genes, and no reason is known for the rest. V and J calls and clone size are copied from that table; D and trimming were computed from the DNA. The sample includes just over 300,000 clones, with roughly 89% observed a single time. The leading ten clones occupy approximately 1.8% of the sample.

Taken from cysteine to phenylalanine, the CDR3 has 14 residues. Left in the record is the CDR3 DNA by itself, 42 bases read in frame from the first base. V lost 1 base and J lost 4 bases; the stretch between them is 11 bases long. Based on the germline V gene, the CDR1 and CDR2 sequences are SGHRS and YFSETQ. A word on this clone: Its antigen is currently not known. No base quality values were provided; no much bigger clone lies one nucleotide off.

The sequence derives from a woman aged 25 to 39 with COVID-19, enrolled during active disease. Sequenced: peripheral blood. The V gene is TRBV5-1 and the J gene is TRBJ1-2; the D gene is perhaps TRBD1, from 5 matching bases. The CDR3 protein sequence reads: CASSLSRGVYGYTF. The base sequence is TGCGCCAGCAGCTTGTCGCGGGGGGTCTATGGCTACACCTTC.